These T cell receptor beta chains were read from a single sample in a study of monozygotic twins with inflammatory bowel disease. TCRdb re-called the 5' RACE reads and catalogs CDR3 proteins one per entry, DNA excluded. In all, the sample yields approximately 100,000 distinct CDR3 sequences. Sequences were obtained from blood. All receptors derive from a human donor with ulcerative colitis or Crohn's disease, or a healthy co-twin of an affected twin (not recorded which). The CDR3 runs from the conserved cysteine through the conserved F or W. The order of the fields is V gene, J gene, CDR3 protein.

v_call: TRBV30; j_call: TRBJ1-1; cdr3_aa: CAWSYLSGGAFAFF
v_call: TRBV25-1; j_call: TRBJ2-7; cdr3_aa: CASSDATGPGYEQYF
v_call: TRBV5-5; j_call: TRBJ2-5; cdr3_aa: CASSLAGAGGFQETQYF
v_call: TRBV7-2; j_call: TRBJ1-1; cdr3_aa: CASSHGMTGTGGTEAFF
v_call: TRBV12-3/TRBV12-4; j_call: TRBJ2-3; cdr3_aa: CASSPQGVEDTQYF
v_call: TRBV10-3; j_call: TRBJ2-3; cdr3_aa: CAISEYRDTQYF
v_call: TRBV5-1; j_call: TRBJ2-7; cdr3_aa: CASSLEVPWDEQYF
v_call: TRBV12-3/TRBV12-4; j_call: TRBJ2-2; cdr3_aa: CASSWTVNTGELFF
v_call: TRBV6-5; j_call: TRBJ2-5; cdr3_aa: CASSYSGETQYF
v_call: TRBV5-1; j_call: TRBJ2-6; cdr3_aa: CASSLGTGANVLTF
v_call: TRBV19; j_call: TRBJ2-7; cdr3_aa: CASSTSGTGYITYEQYF
v_call: TRBV3-1; j_call: TRBJ2-7; cdr3_aa: CASSTFTDEQYF
v_call: TRBV7-2; j_call: TRBJ2-3; cdr3_aa: CASRERGGLGNTDTQYF
v_call: TRBV6-1; j_call: TRBJ2-2; cdr3_aa: CASRGLQVTDTGELFF